The T cell receptor beta chain under discussion was sequenced for a study of control samples from healthy donors and cancer patients. The data were produced by immunoSEQ multiplex PCR, yet TCRdb's version contains in-frame clones alone and is incomplete. The table records 150,000 to 200,000 clones, about 93% of them present only once. Germline V gene data show CDR1 as SQVTM and CDR2 as ANQGSEA. J was trimmed by 4 bases and V by 3 bases; bases with no gene match: 10. This CDR3 spans 15 amino acids. The specimen sequenced was blood. The TCR was taken from a woman in her twenties or thirties in good health. The chain uses TRBV29-1 and TRBJ1-2; 8 bases fit TRBD1. The CDR3 DNA is TGCAGCGTTGACCTGAAGACAGGGGCGGGCTATGGCTACACCTTC. Encoded protein: CSVDLKTGAGYGYTF.